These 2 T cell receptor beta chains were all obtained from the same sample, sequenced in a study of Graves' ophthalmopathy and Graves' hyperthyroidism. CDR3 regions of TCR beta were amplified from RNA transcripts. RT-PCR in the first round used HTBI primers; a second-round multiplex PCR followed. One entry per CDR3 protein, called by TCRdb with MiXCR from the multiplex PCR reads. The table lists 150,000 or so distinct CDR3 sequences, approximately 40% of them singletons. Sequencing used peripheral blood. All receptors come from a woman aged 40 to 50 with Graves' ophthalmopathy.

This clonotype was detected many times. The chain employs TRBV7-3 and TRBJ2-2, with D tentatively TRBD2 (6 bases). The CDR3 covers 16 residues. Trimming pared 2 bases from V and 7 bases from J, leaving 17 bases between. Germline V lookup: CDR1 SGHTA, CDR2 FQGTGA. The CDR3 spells CASSLGDFLGNGELFF. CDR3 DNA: TGTGCCAGCAGCTTAGGGGACTTCCTAGGGAACGGGGAGCTGTTTTTT.

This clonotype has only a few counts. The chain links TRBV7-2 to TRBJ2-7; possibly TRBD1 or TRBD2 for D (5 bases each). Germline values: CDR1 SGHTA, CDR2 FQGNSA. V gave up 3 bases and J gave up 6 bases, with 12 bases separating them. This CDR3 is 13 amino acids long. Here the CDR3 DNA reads TGTGCCAGCAGCTTCCCTTCGGGGCCCGAGCAGTACTTC. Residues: CASSFPSGPEQYF. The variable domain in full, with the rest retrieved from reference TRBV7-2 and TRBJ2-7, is GAGVSQSPSNKVTEKGKDVELRCDPISGHTALYWYRQSLGQGLEFLIYFQGNSAPDKSGLPSDRFSAERTGGSVSTLTIQRTQQEDSAVYLCASSFPSGPEQYFGPGTRLTVT.